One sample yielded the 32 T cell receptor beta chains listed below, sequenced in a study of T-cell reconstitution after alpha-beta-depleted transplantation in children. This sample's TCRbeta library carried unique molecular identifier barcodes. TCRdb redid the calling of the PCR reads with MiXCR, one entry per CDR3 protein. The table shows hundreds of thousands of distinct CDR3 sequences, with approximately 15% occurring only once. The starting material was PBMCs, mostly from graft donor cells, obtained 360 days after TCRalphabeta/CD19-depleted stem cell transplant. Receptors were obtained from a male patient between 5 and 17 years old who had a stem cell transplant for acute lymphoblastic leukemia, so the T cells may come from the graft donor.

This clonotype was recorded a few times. As DNA, the CDR3 is TGTGCCAGCAGCCGGGCGTCGCAAGAGACCCAGTACTTC. As protein: CASSRASQETQYF. V and J are TRBV7-3 and TRBJ2-5; D remains unclear. The CDR3 is 13 residues long. Trimming cost V 5 bases and J 2 bases, with 9 bases left between them. Looked up from germline, CDR1 is SGHTA and CDR2 is FQGTGA. The full variable domain, with the rest looked up from reference TRBV7-3 and TRBJ2-5, is GAGVSQTPSNKVTEKGKYVELRCDPISGHTALYWYRQSLGQGPEFLIYFQGTGAADDSGLPNDRFFAVRPEGSVSTLKIQRTERGDSAVYLCASSRASQETQYFGPGTRLLVL.

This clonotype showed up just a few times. The CDR3: CASSPLHEQYF. The CDR3 DNA is TGTGCCAGCAGCCCCCTCCACGAGCAGTACTTC. The chain carries TRBV11-2 and TRBJ2-7; D gene ambiguous. The germline CDR1 and CDR2 sequences are SGHAT and FQNNGV. V dropped 5 bases and J dropped 5 bases, with 7 bases sitting between them. The CDR3 length is 11 residues.

The CDR3 spells CSARRTLPDTQYF. Written as DNA, the CDR3 is TGCAGCGCCAGAAGGACTCTCCCAGATACGCAGTATTTT. The chain employs TRBV29-1 and TRBJ2-3; D may be TRBD2 (5 bases). The V gene's germline CDR1 is SQVTM and CDR2 ANQGSEA. The CDR3 extends over 13 amino acids. V lost 7 bases, J lost 4 bases, and 15 bases lay in between.

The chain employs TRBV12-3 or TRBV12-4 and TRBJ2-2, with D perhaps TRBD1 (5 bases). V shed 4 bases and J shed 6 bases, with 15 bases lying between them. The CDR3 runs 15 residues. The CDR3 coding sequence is TGTGCCAGCAGTTCCCGTCCCAGGGCTGCCGGGGAGCTGTTTTTT. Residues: CASSSRPRAAGELFF.

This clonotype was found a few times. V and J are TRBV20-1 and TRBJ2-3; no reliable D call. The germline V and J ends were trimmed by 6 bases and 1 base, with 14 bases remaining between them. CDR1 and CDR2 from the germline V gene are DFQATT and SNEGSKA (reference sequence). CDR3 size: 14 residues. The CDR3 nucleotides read TGCAGTGCGGGAAGTGGGGTGGGCACAGATACGCAGTATTTT. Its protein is CSAGSGVGTDTQYF.

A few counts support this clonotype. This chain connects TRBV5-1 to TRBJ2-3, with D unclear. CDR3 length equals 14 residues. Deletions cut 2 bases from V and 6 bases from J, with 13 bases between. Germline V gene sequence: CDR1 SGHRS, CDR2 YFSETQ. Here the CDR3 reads CASSFLNPEDTQYF. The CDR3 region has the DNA TGCGCCAGCAGCTTCCTCAACCCCGAGGATACGCAGTATTTT. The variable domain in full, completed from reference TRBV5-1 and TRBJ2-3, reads KAGVTQTPRYLIKTRGQQVTLSCSPISGHRSVSWYQQTPGQGLQFLFEYFSETQRNKGNFPGRFSGRQFSNSRSEMNVSTLELGDSALYLCASSFLNPEDTQYFGPGTRLTVL.

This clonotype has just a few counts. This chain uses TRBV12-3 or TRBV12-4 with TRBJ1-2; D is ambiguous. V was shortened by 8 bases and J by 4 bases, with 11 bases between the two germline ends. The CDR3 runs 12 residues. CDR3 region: CASSWQTYGYTF. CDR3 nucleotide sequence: TGTGCCAGCTCCTGGCAGACCTATGGCTACACCTTC.

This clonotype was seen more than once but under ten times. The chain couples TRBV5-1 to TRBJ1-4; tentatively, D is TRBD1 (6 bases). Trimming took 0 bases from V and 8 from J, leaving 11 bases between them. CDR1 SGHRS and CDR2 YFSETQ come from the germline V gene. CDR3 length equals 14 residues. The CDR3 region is CASSLGGTSEKLFF. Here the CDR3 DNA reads TGCGCCAGCAGCTTGGGCGGGACATCCGAAAAACTGTTTTTT.

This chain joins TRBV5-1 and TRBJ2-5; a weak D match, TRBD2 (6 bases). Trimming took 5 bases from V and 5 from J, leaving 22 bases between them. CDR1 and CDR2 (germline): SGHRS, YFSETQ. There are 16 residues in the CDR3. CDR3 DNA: TGCGCCAGCAGAGTTGCCCGGGAGTCTTTGGTTGAGACCCAGTACTTC. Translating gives CASRVARESLVETQYF.

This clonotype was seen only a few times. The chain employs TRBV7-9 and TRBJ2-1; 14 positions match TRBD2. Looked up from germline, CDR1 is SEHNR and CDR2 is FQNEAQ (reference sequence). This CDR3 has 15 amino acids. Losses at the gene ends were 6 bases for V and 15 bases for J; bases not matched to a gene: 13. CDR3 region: CASSSPPGLAGVWFF. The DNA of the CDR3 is TGTGCCAGCAGTTCTCCCCCGGGACTAGCGGGAGTATGGTTCTTC.

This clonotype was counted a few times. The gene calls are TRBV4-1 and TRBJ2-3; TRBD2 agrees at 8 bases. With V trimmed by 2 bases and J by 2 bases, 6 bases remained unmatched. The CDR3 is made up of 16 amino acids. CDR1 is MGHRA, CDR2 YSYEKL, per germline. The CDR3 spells CASSQQAGALTDTQYF. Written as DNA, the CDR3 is TGCGCCAGCAGCCAACAAGCGGGAGCCCTCACAGATACGCAGTATTTT.

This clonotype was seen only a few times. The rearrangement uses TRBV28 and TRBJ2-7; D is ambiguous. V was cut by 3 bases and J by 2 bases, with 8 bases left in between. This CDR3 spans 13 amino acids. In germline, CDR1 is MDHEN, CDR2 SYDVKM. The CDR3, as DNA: TGTGCCAGCAGTTTCCCCGTAGCCTACGAGCAGTACTTC. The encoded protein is CASSFPVAYEQYF. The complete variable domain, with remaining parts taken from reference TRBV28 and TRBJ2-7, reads DVKVTQSSRYLVKRTGEKVFLECVQDMDHENMFWYRQDPGLGLRLIYFSYDVKMKEKGDIPEGYSVSREKKERFSLILESASTNQTSMYLCASSFPVAYEQYFGPGTRLTVT.

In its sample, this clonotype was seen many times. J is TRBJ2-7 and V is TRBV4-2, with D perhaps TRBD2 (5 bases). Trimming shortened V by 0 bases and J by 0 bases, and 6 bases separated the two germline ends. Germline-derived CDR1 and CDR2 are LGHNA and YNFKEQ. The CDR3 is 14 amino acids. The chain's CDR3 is CASSQDGSSYEQYF. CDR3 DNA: TGTGCCAGCAGCCAAGATGGGAGCTCCTACGAGCAGTACTTC.

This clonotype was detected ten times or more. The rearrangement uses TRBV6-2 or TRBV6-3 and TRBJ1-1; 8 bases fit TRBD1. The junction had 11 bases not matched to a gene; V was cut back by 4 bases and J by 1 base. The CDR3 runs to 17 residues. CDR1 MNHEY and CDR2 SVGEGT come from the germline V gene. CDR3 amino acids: CASSSRTGNNQNTEAFF. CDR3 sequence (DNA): TGTGCCAGCAGTTCTCGGACAGGGAACAATCAGAACACTGAAGCTTTCTTT.

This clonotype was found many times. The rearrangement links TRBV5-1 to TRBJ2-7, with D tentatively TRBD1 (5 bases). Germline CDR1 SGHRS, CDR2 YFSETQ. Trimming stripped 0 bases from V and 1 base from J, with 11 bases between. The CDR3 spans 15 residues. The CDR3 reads CASSLETGLSYEQYF. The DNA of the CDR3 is TGCGCCAGCAGCTTGGAAACAGGCTTGTCCTACGAGCAGTACTTC. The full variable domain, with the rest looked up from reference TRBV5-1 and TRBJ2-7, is KAGVTQTPRYLIKTRGQQVTLSCSPISGHRSVSWYQQTPGQGLQFLFEYFSETQRNKGNFPGRFSGRQFSNSRSEMNVSTLELGDSALYLCASSLETGLSYEQYFGPGTRLTVT.

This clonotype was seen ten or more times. The CDR3 bases are TGTGCCAGCAGCTTCTTCCAGGGAATAAACATTCAGTACTTC. Translated, it gives CASSFFQGINIQYF. The V call is TRBV7-2, the J call TRBJ2-4, with D perhaps TRBD1 (5 bases). The length of the CDR3 is 14 residues. Trimming left V 3 bases short and J 6 bases short, with 12 bases between. The germline CDR1 and CDR2 sequences are SGHTA and FQGNSA.

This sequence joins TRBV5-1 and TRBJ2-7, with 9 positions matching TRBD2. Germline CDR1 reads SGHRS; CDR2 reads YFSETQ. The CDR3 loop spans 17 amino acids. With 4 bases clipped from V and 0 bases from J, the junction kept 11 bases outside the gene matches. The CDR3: CASSPTSGYHLSYEQYF. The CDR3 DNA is TGCGCCAGCAGCCCGACTAGCGGCTATCACCTCTCCTACGAGCAGTACTTC.

The CDR3 DNA sequence: TGTGCCAGCAGCCAAGAGGGGGCGGGAACAGATACGCAGTATTTT. This codes for CASSQEGAGTDTQYF. This sequence joins TRBV4-2 and TRBJ2-3; D tentatively reads TRBD1 or TRBD2 (6 bases each). The CDR3 spans 15 residues. The germline gives CDR1 LGHNA, CDR2 YNFKEQ. The V and J ends lost 0 bases and 3 bases respectively, with 10 bases between them.

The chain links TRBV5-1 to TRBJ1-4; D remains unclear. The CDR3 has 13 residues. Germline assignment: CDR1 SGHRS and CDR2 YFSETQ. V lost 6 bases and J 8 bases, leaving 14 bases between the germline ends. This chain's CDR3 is CASTGRGGEKLFF. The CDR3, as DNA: TGCGCCAGCACCGGCCGTGGAGGGGAAAAACTGTTTTTT.

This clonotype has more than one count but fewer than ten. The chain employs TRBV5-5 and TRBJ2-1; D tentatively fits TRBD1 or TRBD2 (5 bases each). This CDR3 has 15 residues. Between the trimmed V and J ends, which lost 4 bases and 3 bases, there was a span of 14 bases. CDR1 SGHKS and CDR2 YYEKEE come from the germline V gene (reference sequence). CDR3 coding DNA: TGTGCCAGCAGCGATATACCGGGACGCTACAATGAGCAGTTCTTC. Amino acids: CASSDIPGRYNEQFF. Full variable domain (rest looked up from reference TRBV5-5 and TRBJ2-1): DAGVTQSPTHLIKTRGQQVTLRCSPISGHKSVSWYQQVLGQGPQFIFQYYEKEERGRGNFPDRFSARQFPNYSSELNVNALLLGDSALYLCASSDIPGRYNEQFFGPGTRLTVL.

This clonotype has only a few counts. CDR3 amino acids: CASSYSLLGRGGGTEAFF. CDR3 in DNA: TGTGCCAGCAGTTACTCCCTTTTGGGCAGGGGAGGTGGCACTGAAGCTTTCTTT. The chain links TRBV6-5 to TRBJ1-1, with D possibly TRBD1 on 6 matching bases. The CDR3 covers 18 residues. Looked up from germline, CDR1 is MNHEY and CDR2 is SVGAGI. With 0 bases removed from V and 4 bases from J, the gap between germline ends came to 21 bases.

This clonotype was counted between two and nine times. The CDR3 DNA sequence: TGTGCCACCAGTGATTCGAGGACTAGCCCGCACAATGAGCAGTTCTTC. This translates into CATSDSRTSPHNEQFF. This chain connects TRBV24-1 to TRBJ2-1; 8 bases match TRBD2. V lost 2 bases to trimming and J lost 5 bases; unmatched junction nucleotides: 7. The germline CDR1 and CDR2 sequences are KGHDR and SFDVKD. There are 16 residues in the CDR3.

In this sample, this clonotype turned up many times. The CDR3 sequence is CASSPVPGANTGELFF. The CDR3 DNA reads TGTGCCAGCAGCCCAGTACCGGGAGCTAACACCGGGGAGCTGTTTTTT. J is TRBJ2-2 and V is TRBV13; possible D gene TRBD2, 6 bases. From germline, CDR1 is PRHDT and CDR2 FYEKMQ (reference sequence). The ends were cut back, 5 bases at V and 2 bases at J, with 15 bases in the middle. The CDR3 runs 16 residues.

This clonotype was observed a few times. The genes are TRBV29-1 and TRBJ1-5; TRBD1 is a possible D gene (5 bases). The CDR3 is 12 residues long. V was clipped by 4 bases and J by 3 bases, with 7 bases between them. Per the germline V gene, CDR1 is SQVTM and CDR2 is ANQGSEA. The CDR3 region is CSVAGYNQPQHF. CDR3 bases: TGCAGCGTTGCAGGGTACAATCAGCCCCAGCATTTT.

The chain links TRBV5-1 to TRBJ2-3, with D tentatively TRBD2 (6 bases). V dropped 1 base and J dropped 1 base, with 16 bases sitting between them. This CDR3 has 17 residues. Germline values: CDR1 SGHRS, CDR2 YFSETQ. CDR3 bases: TGCGCCAGCAGCTTGAAGCCGGGAGAAACGGGCACAGATACGCAGTATTTT. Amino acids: CASSLKPGETGTDTQYF. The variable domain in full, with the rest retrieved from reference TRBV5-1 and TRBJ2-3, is KAGVTQTPRYLIKTRGQQVTLSCSPISGHRSVSWYQQTPGQGLQFLFEYFSETQRNKGNFPGRFSGRQFSNSRSEMNVSTLELGDSALYLCASSLKPGETGTDTQYFGPGTRLTVL.

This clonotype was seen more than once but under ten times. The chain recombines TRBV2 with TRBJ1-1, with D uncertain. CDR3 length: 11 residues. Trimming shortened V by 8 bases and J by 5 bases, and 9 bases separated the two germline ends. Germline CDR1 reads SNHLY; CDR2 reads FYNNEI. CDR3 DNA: TGTGCCAGCGGAAGCGCTACTGAAGCTTTCTTT. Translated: CASGSATEAFF.

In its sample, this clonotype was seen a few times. DNA of the CDR3: TGTGCCAGCTCCGGACCTAACTACACCTTC. This codes for CASSGPNYTF. The J gene is TRBJ1-2, the V gene TRBV12-3 or TRBV12-4; no firm D call. The CDR3 covers 10 residues. V was trimmed by 8 bases and J by 10 bases, leaving 11 bases between them.

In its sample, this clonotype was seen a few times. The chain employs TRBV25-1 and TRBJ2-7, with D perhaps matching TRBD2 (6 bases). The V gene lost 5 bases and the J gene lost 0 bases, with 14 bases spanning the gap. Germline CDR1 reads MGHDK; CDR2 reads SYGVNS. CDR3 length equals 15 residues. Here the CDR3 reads CASSPLASSSYEQYF. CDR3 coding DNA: TGTGCCAGCAGTCCGCTAGCGTCCAGCTCCTACGAGCAGTACTTC.

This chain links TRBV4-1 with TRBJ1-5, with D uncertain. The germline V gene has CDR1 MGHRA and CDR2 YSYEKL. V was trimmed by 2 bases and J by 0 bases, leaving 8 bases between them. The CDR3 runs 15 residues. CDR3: CASSQRHYSNQPQHF. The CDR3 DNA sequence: TGCGCCAGCAGCCAAAGGCATTATAGCAATCAGCCCCAGCATTTT.

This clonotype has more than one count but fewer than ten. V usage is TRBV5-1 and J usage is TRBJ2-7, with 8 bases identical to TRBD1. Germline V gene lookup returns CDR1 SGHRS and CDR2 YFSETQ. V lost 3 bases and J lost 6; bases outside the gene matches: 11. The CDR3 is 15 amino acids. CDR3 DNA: TGCGCCAGCAGCTCCCTACACCAGGGGGCGAGCGAGCAGTACTTC. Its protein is CASSSLHQGASEQYF.

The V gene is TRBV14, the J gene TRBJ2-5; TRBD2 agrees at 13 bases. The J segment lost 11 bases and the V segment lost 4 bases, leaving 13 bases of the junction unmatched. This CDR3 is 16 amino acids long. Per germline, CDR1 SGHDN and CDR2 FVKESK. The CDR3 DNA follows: TGTGCCAGCAGCCGACAGGCCCGGACTAGCGGGAGTGCTCAGTACTTC. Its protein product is CASSRQARTSGSAQYF.

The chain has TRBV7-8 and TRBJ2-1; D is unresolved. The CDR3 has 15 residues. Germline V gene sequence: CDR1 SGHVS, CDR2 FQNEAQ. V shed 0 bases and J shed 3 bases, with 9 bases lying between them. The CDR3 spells CASSLAVDFYNEQFF. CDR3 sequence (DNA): TGTGCCAGCAGCTTAGCGGTTGACTTCTACAATGAGCAGTTCTTC.